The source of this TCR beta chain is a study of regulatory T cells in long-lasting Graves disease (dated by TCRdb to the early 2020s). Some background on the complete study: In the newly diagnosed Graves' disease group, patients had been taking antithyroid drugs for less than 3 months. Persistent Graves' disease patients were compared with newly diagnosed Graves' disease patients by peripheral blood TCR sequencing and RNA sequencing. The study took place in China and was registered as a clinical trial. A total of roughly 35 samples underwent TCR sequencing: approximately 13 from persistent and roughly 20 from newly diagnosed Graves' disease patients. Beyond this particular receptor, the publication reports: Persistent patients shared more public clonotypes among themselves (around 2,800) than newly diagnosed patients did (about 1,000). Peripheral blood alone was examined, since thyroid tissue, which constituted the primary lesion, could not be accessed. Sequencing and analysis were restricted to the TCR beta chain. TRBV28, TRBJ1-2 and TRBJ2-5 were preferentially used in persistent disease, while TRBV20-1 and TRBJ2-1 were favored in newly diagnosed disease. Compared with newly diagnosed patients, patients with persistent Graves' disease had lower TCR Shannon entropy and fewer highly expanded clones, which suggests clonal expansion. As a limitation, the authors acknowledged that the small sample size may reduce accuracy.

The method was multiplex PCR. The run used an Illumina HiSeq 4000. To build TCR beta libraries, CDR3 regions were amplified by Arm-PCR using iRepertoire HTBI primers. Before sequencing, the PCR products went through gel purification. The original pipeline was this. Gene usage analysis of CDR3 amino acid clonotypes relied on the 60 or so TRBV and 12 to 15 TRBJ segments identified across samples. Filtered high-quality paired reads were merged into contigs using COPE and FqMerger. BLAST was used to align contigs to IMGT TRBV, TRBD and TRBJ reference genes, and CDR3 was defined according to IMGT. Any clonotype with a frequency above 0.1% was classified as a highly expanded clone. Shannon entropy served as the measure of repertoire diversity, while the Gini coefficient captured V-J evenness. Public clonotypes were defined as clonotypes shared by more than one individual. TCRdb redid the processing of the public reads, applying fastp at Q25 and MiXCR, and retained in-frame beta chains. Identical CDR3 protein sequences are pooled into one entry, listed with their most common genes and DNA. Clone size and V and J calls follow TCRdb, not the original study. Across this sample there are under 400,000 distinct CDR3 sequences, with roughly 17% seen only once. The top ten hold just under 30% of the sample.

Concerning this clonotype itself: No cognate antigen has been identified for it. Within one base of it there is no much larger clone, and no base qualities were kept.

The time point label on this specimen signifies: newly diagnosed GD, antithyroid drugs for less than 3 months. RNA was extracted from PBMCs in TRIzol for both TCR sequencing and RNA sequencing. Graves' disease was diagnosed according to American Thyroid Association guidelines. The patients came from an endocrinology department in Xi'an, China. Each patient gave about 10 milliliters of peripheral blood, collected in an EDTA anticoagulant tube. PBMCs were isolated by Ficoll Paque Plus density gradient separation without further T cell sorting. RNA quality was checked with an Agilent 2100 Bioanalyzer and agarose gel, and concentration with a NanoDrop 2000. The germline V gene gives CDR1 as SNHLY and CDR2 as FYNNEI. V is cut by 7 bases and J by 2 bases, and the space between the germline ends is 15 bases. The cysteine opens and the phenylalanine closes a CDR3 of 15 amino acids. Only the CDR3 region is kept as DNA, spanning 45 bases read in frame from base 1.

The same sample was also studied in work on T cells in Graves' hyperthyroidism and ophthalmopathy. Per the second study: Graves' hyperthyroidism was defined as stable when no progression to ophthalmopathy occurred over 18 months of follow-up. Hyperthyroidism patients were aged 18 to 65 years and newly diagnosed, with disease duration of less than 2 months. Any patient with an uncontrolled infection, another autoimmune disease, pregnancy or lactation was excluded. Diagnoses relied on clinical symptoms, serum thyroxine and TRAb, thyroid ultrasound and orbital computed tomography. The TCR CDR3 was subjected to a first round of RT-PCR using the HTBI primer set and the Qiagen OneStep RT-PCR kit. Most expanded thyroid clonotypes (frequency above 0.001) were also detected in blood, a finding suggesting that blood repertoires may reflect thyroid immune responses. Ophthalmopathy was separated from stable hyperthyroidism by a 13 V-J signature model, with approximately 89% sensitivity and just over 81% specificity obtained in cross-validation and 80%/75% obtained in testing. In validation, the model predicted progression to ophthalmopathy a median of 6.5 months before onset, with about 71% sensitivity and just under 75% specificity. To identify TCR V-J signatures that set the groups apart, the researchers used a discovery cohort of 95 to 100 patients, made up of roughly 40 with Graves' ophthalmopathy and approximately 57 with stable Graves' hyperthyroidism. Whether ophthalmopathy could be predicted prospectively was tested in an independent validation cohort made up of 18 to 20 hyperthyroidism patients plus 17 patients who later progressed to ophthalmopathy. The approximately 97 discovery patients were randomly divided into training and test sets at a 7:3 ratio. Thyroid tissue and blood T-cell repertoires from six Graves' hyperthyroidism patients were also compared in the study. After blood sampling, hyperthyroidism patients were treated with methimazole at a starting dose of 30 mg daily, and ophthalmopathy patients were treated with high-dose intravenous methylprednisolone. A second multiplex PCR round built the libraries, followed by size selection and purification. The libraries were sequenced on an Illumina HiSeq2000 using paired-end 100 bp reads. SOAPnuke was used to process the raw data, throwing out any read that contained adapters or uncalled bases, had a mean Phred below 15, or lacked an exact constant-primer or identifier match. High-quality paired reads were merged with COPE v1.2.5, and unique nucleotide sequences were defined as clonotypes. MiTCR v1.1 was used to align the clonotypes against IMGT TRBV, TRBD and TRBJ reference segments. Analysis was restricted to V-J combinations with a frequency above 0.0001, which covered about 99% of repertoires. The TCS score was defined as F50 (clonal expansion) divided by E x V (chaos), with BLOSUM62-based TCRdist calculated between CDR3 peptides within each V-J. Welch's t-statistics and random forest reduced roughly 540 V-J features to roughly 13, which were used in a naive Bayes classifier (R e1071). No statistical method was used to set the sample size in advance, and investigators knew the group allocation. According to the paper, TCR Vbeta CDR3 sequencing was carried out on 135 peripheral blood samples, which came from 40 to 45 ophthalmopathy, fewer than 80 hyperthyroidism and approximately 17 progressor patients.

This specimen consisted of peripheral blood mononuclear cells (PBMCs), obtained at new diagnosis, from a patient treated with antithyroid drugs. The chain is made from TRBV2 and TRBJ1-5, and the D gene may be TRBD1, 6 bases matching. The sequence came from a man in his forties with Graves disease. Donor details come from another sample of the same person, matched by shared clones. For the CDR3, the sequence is CASMSNRAGNQPQHF. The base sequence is TGTGCCAGCATGTCTAACAGGGCCGGCAATCAGCCCCAGCATTTT.